Shown below are 12 T cell receptor beta chains from a single sample sequenced in a study of blood T cells in healthy people across ages. With a J-beta primer mix and a sample-barcoded 5' primer, a second PCR ran roughly 6 to 11 cycles. TCRdb passed the 5' RACE reads through MiXCR, listing each CDR3 protein once. Of approximately 730,000 distinct CDR3 sequences detected, about 42% appear once; the ten largest clones hold 20% to 25%. The specimen was blood. These receptors were obtained from a woman aged 60-75 years in good health.

This clonotype came up many times. The J gene is TRBJ2-3, the V gene TRBV12-3 or TRBV12-4; D call uncertain. The ends were cut back, 6 bases at V and 4 bases at J, with 14 bases in the middle. The CDR3 covers 14 residues. The CDR3 loop reads CASSFMTVADTQYF. The CDR3 region has the DNA TGTGCCAGCAGCTTTATGACTGTCGCAGATACGCAGTATTTT.

This clonotype was recorded a few times. CDR3 amino acids: CSAARTSGTADTQYF. For the CDR3, the DNA is TGCAGTGCGGCCCGGACTAGCGGGACGGCAGATACGCAGTATTTT. V and J are TRBV20-1 and TRBJ2-3; 12 positions match TRBD2. Unmatched junction bases numbered 8, after V lost 6 bases and J lost 4 bases. Germline CDR1 DFQATT, CDR2 SNEGSKA (reference sequence). CDR3 size: 15 residues.

The V gene is TRBV10-3, the J gene TRBJ2-3, with TRBD2 matching over 7 bases. This CDR3 is built from 16 residues. Unmatched junction bases numbered 7, after V lost 2 bases and J lost 2 bases. Germline assignment: CDR1 ENHRY and CDR2 SYGVKD. CDR3 residues: CAISEAGTTNTDTQYF. For the CDR3, the DNA is TGTGCCATCAGTGAGGCCGGGACTACCAACACAGATACGCAGTATTTT.

V is TRBV20-1 and J is TRBJ2-5; 7 bases align to TRBD2. V shed 5 bases and J 5 bases; nucleotides not matched to a gene: 20. Germline assignment: CDR1 DFQATT and CDR2 SNEGSKA (reference sequence). The CDR3 length is 17 residues. CDR3 DNA: TGCAGTGCTCGTGGCGGGGGAGTATTGGGGAAGGTGGAGACCCAGTACTTC. Translated: CSARGGGVLGKVETQYF.

There are a few counts of this clonotype. The V and J genes are TRBV24-1 and TRBJ2-1; 11 positions match TRBD2. The germline gives CDR1 KGHDR, CDR2 SFDVKD. V lost 2 bases, J lost 2 bases, and 4 bases stayed unmatched. CDR3 size: 17 residues. The CDR3 bases are TGTGCCACCAGTGATTGGACTAGCGGGTCACCCTACAATGAGCAGTTCTTC. It encodes CATSDWTSGSPYNEQFF.

Worth noting for this clonotype: This may arise from a read error, as a much more abundant clone is one base away. The V and J genes are TRBV12-3 or TRBV12-4 and TRBJ2-7, with 10 bases fitting TRBD2. There are 14 residues in the CDR3. Losses at the gene ends were 5 bases for V and 6 bases for J; bases not matched to a gene: 7. In nucleotides, the CDR3 is TGTGCCAGCAGTCCCGGACTAGCGGTATGCGAGCAGTACTTC. This encodes CASSPGLAVCEQYF.

J is TRBJ2-3 and V is TRBV12-3 or TRBV12-4, with D perhaps TRBD2 (5 bases). The CDR3 length is 14 residues. Trimming shortened V by 7 bases and J by 2 bases, and 13 bases separated the two germline ends. The CDR3 loop reads CASTNPGYTDTQYF. The CDR3 nucleotides are TGTGCCAGCACTAATCCGGGGTACACAGATACGCAGTATTTT.

The V call is TRBV5-8, the J call TRBJ2-5; TRBD1 might be the D (6 bases). With the DNA end fitting TRBJ2-7 better, the J assignment may be wrong. This CDR3 has 15 residues. Germline V lookup: CDR1 SGHTS, CDR2 YDEGEE. The CDR3 sequence is CASSLGDTLIYEQYF. The CDR3 region has the DNA TGTGCCAGCAGCTTGGGGGACACCCTCATTTACGAGCAGTACTTC.

This clonotype has a handful of counts. V and J are TRBV20-1 and TRBJ1-6; a possible D gene is TRBD1 (5 bases). Trimming removed 0 bases at V and 10 bases at J, with 16 bases between. The CDR3 totals 15 residues. Germline V lookup: CDR1 DFQATT, CDR2 SNEGSKA (reference sequence). The CDR3 region is CSARDVAGRRSPLHF. CDR3 DNA: TGCAGTGCTAGAGATGTGGCAGGGCGTAGGTCACCCCTCCACTTT.

The table lists this clonotype with a few counts. The V gene is TRBV20-1, the J gene TRBJ1-2; D is undetermined. Germline V CDR1 and CDR2: DFQATT, SNEGSKA (reference sequence). This CDR3 has 12 amino acids. V was cut by 0 bases and J by 7 bases, with 9 bases left in between. The CDR3 here is CSARDYGTGYTF. In DNA, the CDR3 is TGCAGTGCTAGAGATTACGGCACTGGCTACACCTTC.

V is TRBV27 and J is TRBJ2-3; 8 nucleotides align to TRBD1. The germline gives CDR1 MNHEY, CDR2 SMNVEV (reference sequence). The V gene end was trimmed by 8 bases and the J gene end by 4 bases; junction bases not matched to a gene: 14. The CDR3 length is 16 residues. The CDR3 sequence is CASGRTDRGGADTQYF. The CDR3 nucleotides are TGTGCCAGCGGTAGAACCGACAGGGGAGGAGCAGATACGCAGTATTTT.

The chain carries TRBV6-2 or TRBV6-3 and TRBJ2-4; 8 bases fit TRBD1. The junction had 15 bases not matched to a gene; V was cut back by 5 bases and J by 9 bases. The germline CDR1 and CDR2 sequences are MNHEY and SVGEGT. CDR3 length: 16 amino acids. The CDR3 bases are TGTGCCAGCAGTAAATTCGGACAGGGTGCGGAGAGCATTCAGTACTTC. Translation: CASSKFGQGAESIQYF.